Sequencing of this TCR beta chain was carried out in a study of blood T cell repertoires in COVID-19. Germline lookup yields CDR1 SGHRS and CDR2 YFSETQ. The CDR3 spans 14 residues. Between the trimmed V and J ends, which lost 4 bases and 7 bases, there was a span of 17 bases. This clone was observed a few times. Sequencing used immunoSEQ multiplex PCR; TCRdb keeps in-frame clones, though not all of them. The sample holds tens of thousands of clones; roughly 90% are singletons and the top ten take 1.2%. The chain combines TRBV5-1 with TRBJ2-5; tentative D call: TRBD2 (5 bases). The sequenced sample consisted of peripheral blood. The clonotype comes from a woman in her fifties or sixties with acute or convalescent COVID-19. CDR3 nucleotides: TGCGCCAGCAGCCCGGACTGGGCGAAAGGGACCCAGTACTTC. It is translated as CASSPDWAKGTQYF.